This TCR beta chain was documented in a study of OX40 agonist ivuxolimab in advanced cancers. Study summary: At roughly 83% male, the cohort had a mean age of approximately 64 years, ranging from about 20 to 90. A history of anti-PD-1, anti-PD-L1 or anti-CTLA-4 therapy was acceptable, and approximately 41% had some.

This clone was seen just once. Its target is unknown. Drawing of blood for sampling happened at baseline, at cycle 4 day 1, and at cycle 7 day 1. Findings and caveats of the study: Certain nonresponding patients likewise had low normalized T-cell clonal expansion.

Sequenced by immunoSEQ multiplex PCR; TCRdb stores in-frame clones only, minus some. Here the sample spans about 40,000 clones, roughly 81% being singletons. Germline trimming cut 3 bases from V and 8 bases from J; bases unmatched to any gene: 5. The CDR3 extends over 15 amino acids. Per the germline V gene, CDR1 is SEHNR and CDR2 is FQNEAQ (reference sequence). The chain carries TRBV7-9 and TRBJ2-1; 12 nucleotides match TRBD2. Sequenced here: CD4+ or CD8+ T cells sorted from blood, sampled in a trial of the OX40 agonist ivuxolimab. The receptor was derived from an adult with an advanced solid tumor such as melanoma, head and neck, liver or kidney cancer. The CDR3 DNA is TGTGCCAGCAGCTTTCTCAGACTAGCGGGAGATGAGCAGTTCTTC. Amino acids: CASSFLRLAGDEQFF.